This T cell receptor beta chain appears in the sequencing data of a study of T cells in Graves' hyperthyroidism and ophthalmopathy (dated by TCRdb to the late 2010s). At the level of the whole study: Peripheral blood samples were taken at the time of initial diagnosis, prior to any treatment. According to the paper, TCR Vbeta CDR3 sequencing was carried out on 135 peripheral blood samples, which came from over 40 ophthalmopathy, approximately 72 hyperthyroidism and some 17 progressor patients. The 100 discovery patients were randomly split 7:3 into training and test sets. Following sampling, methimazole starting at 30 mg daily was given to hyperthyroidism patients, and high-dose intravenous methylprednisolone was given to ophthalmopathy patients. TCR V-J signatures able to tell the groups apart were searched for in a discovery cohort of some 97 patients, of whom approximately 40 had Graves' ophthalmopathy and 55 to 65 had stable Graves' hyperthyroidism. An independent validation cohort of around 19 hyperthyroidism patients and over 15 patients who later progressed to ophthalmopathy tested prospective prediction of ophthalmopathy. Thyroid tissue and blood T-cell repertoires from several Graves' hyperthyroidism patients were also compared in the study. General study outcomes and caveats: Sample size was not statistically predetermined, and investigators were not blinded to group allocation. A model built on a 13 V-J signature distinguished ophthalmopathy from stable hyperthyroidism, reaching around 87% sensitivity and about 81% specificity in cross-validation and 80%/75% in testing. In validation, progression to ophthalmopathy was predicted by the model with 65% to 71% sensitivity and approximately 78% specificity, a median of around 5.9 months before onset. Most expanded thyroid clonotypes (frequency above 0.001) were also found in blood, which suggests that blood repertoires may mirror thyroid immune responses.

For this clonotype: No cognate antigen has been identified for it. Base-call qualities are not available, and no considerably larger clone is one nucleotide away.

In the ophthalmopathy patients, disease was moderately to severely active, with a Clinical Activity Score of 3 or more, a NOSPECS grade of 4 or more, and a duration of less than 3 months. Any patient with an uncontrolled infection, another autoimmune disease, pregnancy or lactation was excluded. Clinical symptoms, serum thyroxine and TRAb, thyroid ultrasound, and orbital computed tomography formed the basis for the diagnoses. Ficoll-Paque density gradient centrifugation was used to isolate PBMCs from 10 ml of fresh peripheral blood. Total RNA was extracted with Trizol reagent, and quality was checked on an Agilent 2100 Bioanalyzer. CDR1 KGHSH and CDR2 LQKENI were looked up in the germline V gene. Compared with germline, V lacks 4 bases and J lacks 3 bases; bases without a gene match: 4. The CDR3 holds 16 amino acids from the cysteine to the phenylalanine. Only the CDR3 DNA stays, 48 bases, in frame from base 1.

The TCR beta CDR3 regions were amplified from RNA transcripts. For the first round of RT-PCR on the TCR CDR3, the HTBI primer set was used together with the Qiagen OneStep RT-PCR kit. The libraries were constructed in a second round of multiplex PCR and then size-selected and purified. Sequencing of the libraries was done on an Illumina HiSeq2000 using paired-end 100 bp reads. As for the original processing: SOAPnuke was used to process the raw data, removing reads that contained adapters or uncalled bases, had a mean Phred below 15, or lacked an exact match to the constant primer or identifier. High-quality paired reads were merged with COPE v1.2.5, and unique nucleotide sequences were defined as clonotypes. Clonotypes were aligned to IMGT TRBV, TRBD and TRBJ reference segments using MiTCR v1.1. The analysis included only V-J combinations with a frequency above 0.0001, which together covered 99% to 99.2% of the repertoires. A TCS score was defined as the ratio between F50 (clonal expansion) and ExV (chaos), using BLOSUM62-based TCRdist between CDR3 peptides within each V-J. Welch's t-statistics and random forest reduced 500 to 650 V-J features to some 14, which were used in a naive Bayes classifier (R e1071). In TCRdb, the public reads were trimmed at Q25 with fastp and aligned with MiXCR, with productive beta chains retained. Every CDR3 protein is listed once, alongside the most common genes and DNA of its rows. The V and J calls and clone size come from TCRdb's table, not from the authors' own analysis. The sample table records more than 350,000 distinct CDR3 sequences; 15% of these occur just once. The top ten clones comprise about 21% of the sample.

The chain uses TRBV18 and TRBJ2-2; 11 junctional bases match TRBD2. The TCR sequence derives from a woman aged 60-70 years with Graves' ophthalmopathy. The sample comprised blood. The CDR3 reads CASSLGTSGYTGELFF. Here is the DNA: TGTGCCAGCTCACTCGGGACTAGCGGATACACCGGGGAGCTGTTTTTT.